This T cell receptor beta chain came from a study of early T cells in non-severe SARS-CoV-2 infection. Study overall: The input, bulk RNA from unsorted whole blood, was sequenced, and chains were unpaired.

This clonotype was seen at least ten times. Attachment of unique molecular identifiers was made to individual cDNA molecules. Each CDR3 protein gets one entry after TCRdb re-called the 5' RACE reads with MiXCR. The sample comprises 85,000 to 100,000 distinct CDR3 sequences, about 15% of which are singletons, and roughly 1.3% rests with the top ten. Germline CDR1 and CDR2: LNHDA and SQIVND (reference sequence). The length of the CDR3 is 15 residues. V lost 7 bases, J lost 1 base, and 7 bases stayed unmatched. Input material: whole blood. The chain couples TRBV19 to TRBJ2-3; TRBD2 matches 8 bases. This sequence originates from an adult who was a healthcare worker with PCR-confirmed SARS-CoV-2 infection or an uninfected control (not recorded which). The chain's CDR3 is CASTPRGVGTDTQYF. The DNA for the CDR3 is TGTGCCAGTACCCCGCGGGGGGTCGGCACAGATACGCAGTATTTT.